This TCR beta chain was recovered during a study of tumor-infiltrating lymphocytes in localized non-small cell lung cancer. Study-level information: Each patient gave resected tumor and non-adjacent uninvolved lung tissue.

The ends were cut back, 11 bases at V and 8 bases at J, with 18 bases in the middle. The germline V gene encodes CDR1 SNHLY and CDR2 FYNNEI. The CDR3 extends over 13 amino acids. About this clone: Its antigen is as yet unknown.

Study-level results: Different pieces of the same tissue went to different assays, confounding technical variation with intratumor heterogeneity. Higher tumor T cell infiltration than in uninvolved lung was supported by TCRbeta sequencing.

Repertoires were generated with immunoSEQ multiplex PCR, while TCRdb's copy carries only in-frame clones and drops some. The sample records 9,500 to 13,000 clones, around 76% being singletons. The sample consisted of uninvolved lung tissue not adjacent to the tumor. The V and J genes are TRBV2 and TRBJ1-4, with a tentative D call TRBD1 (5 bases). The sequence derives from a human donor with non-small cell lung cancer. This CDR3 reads CAGGVRPKEKLFF. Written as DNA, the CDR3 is TGTGCCGGGGGGGTAAGGCCCAAGGAAAAACTGTTTTTT.